This TCR beta chain was recorded in a study of T-cell memory formation after mild COVID-19. The study, taken as a whole, reports: A subset of responding clones appeared in pre-infection memory, suggesting cross-reactive memory joined. Among contracting clones, CD4+ were mainly CM/EM and CD8+ enriched in EMRA.

This clonotype came up many times. Antigen unknown. Germline CDR1 is SGHTA and CDR2 is FQGNSA. The CDR3 runs 16 residues. V shed 4 bases and J 6 bases; nucleotides not matched to a gene: 10. Constant-segment primers and 5'RACE yielded cDNA libraries for TCR alpha and TCR beta, each carrying sample barcodes and UMIs. Each CDR3 protein gets one entry after TCRdb re-called the 5' RACE reads with MiXCR. The sample includes hundreds of thousands of distinct CDR3 sequences, over 15% of them seen just once. The chain employs TRBV7-2 and TRBJ2-3; 10 bases agree with TRBD1. The TCR originated in a man between 18 and 35 years old who had mild COVID-19 (a few samples of this study predate the infection). Cell type and time point are not known. Sequenced: PBMCs or a T cell subset sorted from them (not recorded which). CDR3 sequence (DNA): TGTGCCAGCAGCTCTTCCCGGGACAGGGGTCGTGATACGCAGTATTTT. Its translation: CASSSSRDRGRDTQYF.